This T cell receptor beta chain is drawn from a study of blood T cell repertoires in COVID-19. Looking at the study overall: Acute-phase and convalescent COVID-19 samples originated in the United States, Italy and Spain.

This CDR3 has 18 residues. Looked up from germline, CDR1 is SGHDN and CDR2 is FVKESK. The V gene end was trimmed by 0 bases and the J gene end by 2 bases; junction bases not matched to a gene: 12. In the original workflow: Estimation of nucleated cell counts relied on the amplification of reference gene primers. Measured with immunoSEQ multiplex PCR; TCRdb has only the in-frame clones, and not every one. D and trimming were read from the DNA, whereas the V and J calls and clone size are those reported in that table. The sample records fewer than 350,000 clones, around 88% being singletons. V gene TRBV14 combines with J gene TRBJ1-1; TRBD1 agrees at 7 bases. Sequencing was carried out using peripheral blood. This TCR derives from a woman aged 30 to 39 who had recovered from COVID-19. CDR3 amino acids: CASSQDSRRGRSNTEAFF. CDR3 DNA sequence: TGTGCCAGCAGCCAAGATAGTAGGAGGGGGCGGTCTAACACTGAAGCTTTCTTT.